The 2 T cell receptor beta chains given below trace back to one sample, sequenced in a study of beta chain features in type 1 diabetes. The investigators reverse transcribed all of the isolated RNA, so they sequenced expressed TCRB transcripts. The table came from immunoSEQ multiplex PCR; TCRdb's copy has only in-frame clones and leaves some out. The data show some 640,000 clones, around an eighth seen once. Study-wide findings and caveats: Moderate yet significant TCRB CDR3 shortening was seen in Type 1 diabetes patients in all four CD4+ subsets.

These receptors' targets are unknown. Specimen: naive CD4+ T cells from blood. These receptors originate from a man aged 18-30 years with type 1 diabetes.

This chain uses TRBV30 with TRBJ1-1; D is ambiguous. CDR1 GTSNPN and CDR2 SVGIG come from the germline V gene (reference sequence). Trimming shortened V by 0 bases and J by 8 bases, and 7 bases separated the two germline ends. The CDR3 consists of 11 residues. CDR3 amino acids: CAWSVGREAFF. DNA of the CDR3: TGTGCCTGGAGTGTGGGGAGAGAAGCTTTCTTT.

V usage is TRBV5-1 and J usage is TRBJ1-6; the match to TRBD1 covers 7 bases. Germline V gene lookup returns CDR1 SGHRS and CDR2 YFSETQ. Unmatched junction bases numbered 4, after V lost 0 bases and J lost 4 bases. CDR3 length equals 16 residues. DNA for the CDR3: TGCGCCAGCAGCTTGGTAGGGGGCCGATATAATTCACCCCTCCACTTT. This encodes CASSLVGGRYNSPLHF.